The 26 T cell receptor beta chains below come from one sample, sequenced in a study of blood T cell repertoires in COVID-19. Sequenced by immunoSEQ multiplex PCR; TCRdb stores in-frame clones only, minus some. The sample holds about 55,000 clones, approximately 90% seen once. Sequencing used peripheral blood. Receptor source: a man aged 40-55 years with COVID-19, enrolled during active disease.

J is TRBJ2-7 and V is TRBV4-2, with D uncertain. V lost 0 bases and J lost 7, with 16 bases in between. This CDR3 has 15 amino acids. In germline, CDR1 is LGHNA, CDR2 YNFKEQ. In nucleotides, the CDR3 is TGTGCCAGCAGCCAAGAGGAGTCCATGGAGTTTGAGCAGTACTTC. Protein product: CASSQEESMEFEQYF.

This clone is a singleton in its sample. This sequence joins TRBV25-1 and TRBJ1-1, with D perhaps TRBD1 (6 bases). V was pared by 3 bases and J by 6 bases, with 26 bases between. Germline values: CDR1 MGHDK, CDR2 SYGVNS. The CDR3 runs to 18 residues. This CDR3 reads CASSDSGSGRGAVAEAFF. DNA for the CDR3: TGTGCCAGCAGTGATTCCGGAAGCGGGCGGGGGGCGGTCGCTGAAGCTTTCTTT. Filled out from reference TRBV25-1 and TRBJ1-1, the complete variable domain reads EADIYQTPRYLVIGTGKKITLECSQTMGHDKMYWYQQDPGMELHLIHYSYGVNSTEKGDLSSESTVSRIRTEHFPLTLESARPSHTSQYLCASSDSGSGRGAVAEAFFGQGTRLTVV.

CDR3 residues: CASSFLQETQYF. The CDR3 DNA reads as TGTGCCAGCAGCTTTTTGCAAGAGACCCAGTACTTC. The chain is built from TRBV12-3 or TRBV12-4 and TRBJ2-5; D is unresolved. The CDR3 runs 12 residues. V lost 6 bases, J lost 2 bases, and 7 bases lay in between.

The chain uses TRBV27 and TRBJ2-4; 9 bases are a match to TRBD2. Germline loops: CDR1 MNHEY, CDR2 SMNVEV (reference sequence). The CDR3 runs to 14 residues. V lost 5 bases, J lost 7 bases, and 6 bases stayed unmatched. CDR3 DNA sequence: TGTGCCAGCAGTGGCGGGAGGGCGAGGAACATTCAGTACTTC. Its translation: CASSGGRARNIQYF.

The rearrangement joins TRBV27 to TRBJ2-7, with TRBD1 matching over 10 bases. This CDR3 has 15 residues. V shed 8 bases and J 3 bases; nucleotides not matched to a gene: 10. The germline gives CDR1 MNHEY, CDR2 SMNVEV (reference sequence). The CDR3 loop is CASGLGQGILYEQYF. The CDR3 DNA reads as TGTGCCAGCGGACTGGGACAGGGGATCCTCTACGAGCAGTACTTC.

The genes are TRBV5-6 and TRBJ2-1; possible D gene TRBD1, 8 bases. CDR1 SGHDT and CDR2 YYEEEE come from the germline V gene. V dropped 4 bases and J dropped 4 bases, with 15 bases sitting between them. The CDR3 sequence is 15 residues long. The CDR3 DNA reads TGTGCCAGCAGCGCTACAGGGGGGGTTTACAATGAGCAGTTCTTC. It codes for CASSATGGVYNEQFF.

The chain joins TRBV7-8 to TRBJ2-7; no clear D gene. The CDR3 has 15 residues. Trimming pared 1 base from V and 1 base from J, leaving 11 bases between. Germline values: CDR1 SGHVS, CDR2 FQNEAQ. The CDR3 reads CASSLERQPSYEQYF. The DNA for the CDR3 is TGTGCCAGCAGCTTAGAGCGCCAACCTTCCTACGAGCAGTACTTC.

The rearrangement joins TRBV30 to TRBJ1-5; TRBD1 might be the D (6 bases). The CDR3 covers 13 residues. V dropped 3 bases and J dropped 4 bases, with 10 bases sitting between them. Looked up from germline, CDR1 is GTSNPN and CDR2 is SVGIG (reference sequence). Written as DNA, the CDR3 is TGTGCCTGGAGCGCAACAGGGAATCAGCCCCAGCATTTT. Protein product: CAWSATGNQPQHF.

V and J are TRBV19 and TRBJ1-6, with D unclear. There are 16 residues in the CDR3. Germline V gene data show CDR1 as LNHDA and CDR2 as SQIVND (reference sequence). V lost 7 bases, J lost 7 bases, and 20 bases lay in between. The CDR3 DNA is TGTGCCAGTAATGAATTCTTGGCAGGCAAAAATTCACCCCTCCACTTT. Translating it yields CASNEFLAGKNSPLHF.

This chain joins TRBV6-1 and TRBJ2-7; D is undetermined. Trimming took off 1 base at V and 12 bases at J, with 13 bases between the two ends. The CDR3 extends over 12 amino acids. CDR1 is MNHNS and CDR2 is SASEGT in the germline V gene. The chain's CDR3 is CASSEGYGRRYF. Here the CDR3 DNA reads TGTGCCAGCAGTGAAGGCTACGGCCGGAGGTACTTC.

This chain joins TRBV9 and TRBJ2-7; 9 bases line up with TRBD1. The germline V gene encodes CDR1 SGDLS and CDR2 YYNGEE. Trimming cost V 3 bases and J 0 bases; bases outside gene matches: 7. This CDR3 is 16 amino acids long. The CDR3 DNA is TGTGCCAGCAGCGACCGGGACAGGGCCAGCTCCTACGAGCAGTACTTC. Residues: CASSDRDRASSYEQYF. Together with reference TRBV9 and TRBJ2-7, the CDR3 gives the full variable domain: DSGVTQTPKHLITATGQRVTLRCSPRSGDLSVYWYQQSLDQGLQFLIQYYNGEERAKGNILERFSAQQFPDLHSELNLSSLELGDSALYFCASSDRDRASSYEQYFGPGTRLTVT.

The chain has TRBV5-5 and TRBJ2-7; TRBD2 matches at 7 bases. J was trimmed by 7 bases and V by 4 bases; bases with no gene match: 14. Germline CDR1 SGHKS, CDR2 YYEKEE (reference sequence). The length of the CDR3 is 15 residues. CDR3 loop: CASSIPAGVIPEQYF. The DNA for the CDR3 is TGTGCCAGCAGCATCCCGGCGGGGGTAATCCCGGAGCAGTACTTC.

This chain connects TRBV3-1 (or the pseudogene TRBV3-2) to TRBJ2-2; a possible D gene is TRBD2 (6 bases). Germline-derived CDR1 and CDR2 are LGHDT and YNNKEL (reference sequence). V was pared by 1 base and J by 3 bases, with 9 bases between. The CDR3 contains 15 residues. DNA for the CDR3: TGTGCCAGCAGCCAAGGTCGGGGGTACACCGGGGAGCTGTTTTTT. Translating gives CASSQGRGYTGELFF.

The gene calls are TRBV2 and TRBJ1-1, with D possibly being TRBD1 (6 bases). The ends were cut back, 6 bases at V and 0 bases at J, with 11 bases in the middle. CDR3 length equals 14 residues. Germline V gene data show CDR1 as SNHLY and CDR2 as FYNNEI. This CDR3 reads CASRYREVNTEAFF. As DNA, the CDR3 is TGTGCCAGCAGGTACAGGGAAGTGAACACTGAAGCTTTCTTT.

V is TRBV5-4 and J is TRBJ2-7; 8 bases agree with TRBD1. After removal of 0 bases from V and 5 bases from J, the junction contained 10 bases not matched to a gene. CDR3 length equals 16 residues. Germline V gene data show CDR1 as SGHNT and CDR2 as YYREEE (reference sequence). Here the CDR3 reads CASSLVQRQGLHEQYF. CDR3 sequence (DNA): TGTGCCAGCAGCTTGGTCCAAAGACAGGGGCTTCACGAGCAGTACTTC. Drawing the rest from reference TRBV5-4 and TRBJ2-7, the complete variable domain is ETGVTQSPTHLIKTRGQQVTLRCSSQSGHNTVSWYQQALGQGPQFIFQYYREEENGRGNFPPRFSGLQFPNYSSELNVNALELDDSALYLCASSLVQRQGLHEQYFGPGTRLTVT.

The genes are TRBV5-1 and TRBJ1-1; the D is unclear. Germline V gene data show CDR1 as SGHRS and CDR2 as YFSETQ. The CDR3 is 14 amino acids. V lost 0 bases, J lost 4 bases, and 10 bases lay in between. Here the CDR3 reads CASSLASWSTEAFF. The CDR3 DNA sequence: TGCGCCAGCAGCTTGGCCTCTTGGAGCACTGAAGCTTTCTTT. Using reference TRBV5-1 and TRBJ1-1 for the parts outside the CDR3, the full variable domain is KAGVTQTPRYLIKTRGQQVTLSCSPISGHRSVSWYQQTPGQGLQFLFEYFSETQRNKGNFPGRFSGRQFSNSRSEMNVSTLELGDSALYLCASSLASWSTEAFFGQGTRLTVV.

This clone occurred once. This sequence joins TRBV4-1 and TRBJ2-5; a possible D gene is TRBD1 (7 bases). The CDR3 length is 14 residues. V shed 0 bases and J shed 5 bases, with 10 bases lying between them. The germline CDR1 and CDR2 sequences are MGHRA and YSYEKL. The CDR3 sequence: CASSQESGGETQYF. Here the CDR3 DNA reads TGCGCCAGCAGCCAAGAGTCAGGGGGGGAGACCCAGTACTTC.

This chain joins TRBV7-2 and TRBJ1-1, with D uncertain. Trimming cost V 2 bases and J 4 bases, with 14 bases left between them. This CDR3 is built from 15 residues. Germline CDR1 reads SGHTA; CDR2 reads FQGNSA. The CDR3 region is CASSLWEEWRTEAFF. The CDR3 DNA is TGTGCCAGCAGCTTATGGGAGGAATGGCGCACTGAAGCTTTCTTT.

The rearrangement joins TRBV10-3 to TRBJ2-6; 8 bases match TRBD2. Trimming took 3 bases from V and 1 from J; bases not matched to a gene: 5. This CDR3 has 17 amino acids. Germline CDR1 is ENHRY and CDR2 is SYGVKD. CDR3 region: CAISEGSGRSGANVLTF. The CDR3 DNA reads as TGTGCCATCAGTGAAGGGAGCGGGAGATCTGGGGCCAACGTCCTGACTTTC.

This clone has a single count. V gene TRBV29-1 combines with J gene TRBJ1-1; 8 bases fit TRBD1. Germline loops: CDR1 SQVTM, CDR2 ANQGSEA. V dropped 6 bases and J dropped 6; count of bases not matched to a gene: 6. This CDR3 spans 12 amino acids. CDR3 sequence: CSVNQGAPEAFF. CDR3 in DNA: TGCAGCGTCAATCAGGGGGCCCCTGAAGCTTTCTTT.

V usage is TRBV6-5 and J usage is TRBJ2-7; maybe TRBD2 (6 bases). CDR3 size: 15 residues. The germline V gene has CDR1 MNHEY and CDR2 SVGAGI. The ends were cut back, 6 bases at V and 1 base at J, with 16 bases in the middle. The CDR3 region has the DNA TGTGCCAGCAGCCCAGGAGGGGTTCTATCCTACGAGCAGTACTTC. Its translation is CASSPGGVLSYEQYF.

The rearrangement uses TRBV18 and TRBJ1-4; no reliable D call. Looked up from germline, CDR1 is KGHSH and CDR2 is LQKENI. The CDR3 spans 17 residues. V was pared by 3 bases and J by 8 bases, with 22 bases between. CDR3 in amino acids: CASSPSMNAASPEKLFF. The CDR3 DNA follows: TGTGCCAGCTCACCGTCGATGAATGCGGCCAGTCCCGAAAAACTGTTTTTT.

The rearrangement links TRBV7-8 to TRBJ1-5; D is unclear. Between the trimmed V and J ends, which lost 5 bases and 0 bases, there was a span of 5 bases. This CDR3 has 13 residues. Looked up from germline, CDR1 is SGHVS and CDR2 is FQNEAQ. The CDR3: CASSENSNQPQHF. The DNA for the CDR3 is TGTGCCAGCAGCGAGAATAGCAATCAGCCCCAGCATTTT.

The chain combines TRBV6-4 with TRBJ2-1, with D perhaps TRBD2 (5 bases). Looked up from germline, CDR1 is MRHNA and CDR2 is SNTAGT. Trimming pared 5 bases from V and 7 bases from J, leaving 12 bases between. The length of the CDR3 is 13 residues. In nucleotides, the CDR3 is TGTGCCAGCAGTTCAAATGGCGGGAATGAGCAGTTCTTC. It yields the protein CASSSNGGNEQFF.

CDR3 in DNA: TGTGCCACCAGTGATTACCGACAGTCTGATGGCTACACCTTC. Amino acid sequence: CATSDYRQSDGYTF. The gene calls are TRBV24-1 and TRBJ1-2; TRBD1 might be the D (5 bases). The ends were cut back, 2 bases at V and 6 bases at J, with 12 bases in the middle. Germline loops: CDR1 KGHDR, CDR2 SFDVKD. This CDR3 region has 14 residues.

The chain is built from TRBV3-1 (or the pseudogene TRBV3-2) and TRBJ2-5, with D possibly matching TRBD2 (5 bases). The CDR3 extends over 18 amino acids. Trimming took 4 bases from V and 7 from J, leaving 28 bases between them. Germline V gene lookup returns CDR1 LGHDT and CDR2 YNNKEL (reference sequence). The CDR3 region is CASSPWVPRESSSGTQYF. Written as DNA, the CDR3 is TGTGCCAGCAGCCCGTGGGTCCCAAGGGAGAGTTCGTCGGGGACCCAGTACTTC.